Below are 20 T cell receptor beta chains sequenced from a single sample in a study of T cells in tuberculosis. Method: immunoSEQ multiplex PCR; TCRdb's copy keeps in-frame clones and lacks some. Of 24,000 or so clones listed, about 95% are singletons. Specimen: PBMCs. These receptors were taken from a donor aged 10-30 years with latent tuberculosis or without tuberculosis infection.

The chain joins TRBV18 to TRBJ2-3; possibly TRBD1 for D (5 bases). The CDR3 totals 16 residues. Germline CDR1 and CDR2: KGHSH and LQKENI. V dropped 3 bases and J dropped 2 bases, with 15 bases sitting between them. The CDR3 coding sequence is TGTGCCAGCTCACCGATGGGGCCCTCTAACACAGATACGCAGTATTTT. Protein: CASSPMGPSNTDTQYF.

This clone was counted a single time. This chain links TRBV6-4 with TRBJ2-2; 9 bases align to TRBD1. The CDR3 sequence is 15 residues long. With 4 bases clipped from V and 6 bases from J, the junction kept 6 bases outside the gene matches. The germline CDR1 and CDR2 sequences are MRHNA and SNTAGT. In DNA, the CDR3 is TGTGCCAGCAGTGCAGGGACAGGGCCCGCCGGGGAGCTGTTTTTT. It codes for CASSAGTGPAGELFF.

This chain links TRBV6-1 with TRBJ2-7, with 10 nucleotides matching TRBD2. V lost 0 bases and J lost 1; bases outside the gene matches: 6. This CDR3 contains 17 residues. In germline, CDR1 is MNHNS, CDR2 SASEGT. The CDR3: CASSEAVLAGASYEQYV. The CDR3 nucleotides are TGTGCCAGCAGTGAAGCGGTTCTAGCGGGGGCATCCTACGAGCAGTACGTC.

The CDR3 DNA reads as TGTGCCAGCAGCATCCTACTACTAGCGGGGGGATCGGACGAGCAGTACTTC. Translation gives CASSILLLAGGSDEQYF. The V and J genes are TRBV21-1 and TRBJ2-7; the D segment call TRBD2 is taken from the table without a DNA check. TRBV21-1 is designated a pseudogene. This CDR3 comprises 17 residues.

The J gene is TRBJ1-6, the V gene TRBV4-1; no clear D gene. The CDR3 is made up of 12 amino acids. Per germline, CDR1 MGHRA and CDR2 YSYEKL. The V gene lost 4 bases and the J gene lost 13 bases, with 11 bases spanning the gap. DNA for the CDR3: TGCGCCAGCAGCCCACCAGGCGGGCCCCTCCACTTT. Protein sequence: CASSPPGGPLHF.

The V and J genes are TRBV29-1 and TRBJ1-1; 7 bases match TRBD1. The V segment lost 3 bases and the J segment 5 bases; nucleotides outside the gene matches: 6. Germline loops: CDR1 SQVTM, CDR2 ANQGSEA. The CDR3 spans 13 residues. The CDR3 DNA reads as TGCAGCGTTGACCCGCAGGGGGAGACTGAAGCTTTCTTT. Its protein product is CSVDPQGETEAFF.

The rearrangement uses TRBV10-3 and TRBJ2-3; 7 bases fit TRBD1. Trimming removed 0 bases from V and 2 bases from J; junction bases left unmatched: 2. CDR1 ENHRY and CDR2 SYGVKD come from the germline V gene. CDR3 size: 15 residues. CDR3 sequence (DNA): TGTGCCATCAGTGAGTCGACAGGGAACACAGATACGCAGTATTTT. Translated: CAISESTGNTDTQYF.

The chain couples TRBV19 to TRBJ2-1, with 9 positions matching TRBD2. The CDR3 extends over 14 amino acids. The J segment lost 1 base and the V segment lost 9 bases, leaving 4 bases of the junction unmatched. Per germline, CDR1 LNHDA and CDR2 SQIVND (reference sequence). Written as DNA, the CDR3 is TGTGCCAGCTCCAGCGGGGGGTCCTACAATGAGCAGTTCTTC. Its protein product is CASSSGGSYNEQFF.

This chain connects TRBV6-1 to TRBJ2-7; 8 nucleotides agree with TRBD1. The V segment lost 3 bases and the J segment 3 bases; nucleotides outside the gene matches: 7. Germline V CDR1 and CDR2: MNHNS, SASEGT. This CDR3 spans 15 amino acids. DNA for the CDR3: TGTGCCAGCAGTGAGACCCCCACAGGGGGCTACGAGCAGTACGTC. Residues: CASSETPTGGYEQYV.

The V and J genes are TRBV27 and TRBJ2-3; possibly TRBD1 for D (6 bases). The V and J ends lost 5 bases and 4 bases respectively, with 19 bases between them. CDR3 length: 16 amino acids. Germline-derived CDR1 and CDR2 are MNHEY and SMNVEV (reference sequence). The DNA for the CDR3 is TGTGCCAGCAGTCATCGACAGGCCGTGGGGGCAGATACGCAGTATTTT. The encoded protein is CASSHRQAVGADTQYF.

This clone is a singleton in its sample. This sequence joins TRBV28 and TRBJ1-2, with D perhaps TRBD1 (6 bases). Germline V lookup: CDR1 MDHEN, CDR2 SYDVKM. The CDR3 has 12 amino acids. Trimming removed 6 bases at V and 7 bases at J, with 12 bases between. For the CDR3, the DNA is TGTGCCAGCAGGCGGACAGCAGGTGGCTACACCTTC. Protein: CASRRTAGGYTF.

The CDR3: CASSLGWTFETSNIQYF. CDR3 in DNA: TGCGCCAGCAGCTTGGGTTGGACATTTGAGACCTCAAACATTCAGTACTTC. The chain recombines TRBV5-1 with TRBJ2-4; a possible D gene is TRBD1 (5 bases). The germline gives CDR1 SGHRS, CDR2 YFSETQ. Deletions cut 0 bases from V and 6 bases from J, with 19 bases between. The CDR3 is made up of 17 amino acids.

This sequence joins TRBV4-1 and TRBJ1-1; D unclear. The V end lost 1 base, the J end lost 7 bases, and 13 bases lay between the germline ends. The germline V gene encodes CDR1 MGHRA and CDR2 YSYEKL. CDR3 length equals 14 residues. CDR3 loop: CASSQVRRLNEAFF. CDR3 bases: TGCGCCAGCAGCCAAGTAAGGAGACTGAATGAAGCTTTCTTT.

The chain couples TRBV10-2 to TRBJ2-7; weak D call: TRBD2 (6 bases). CDR1 is WSHSY, CDR2 SAAADI, per germline. V lost 3 bases, J lost 6 bases, and 15 bases lay in between. The CDR3 consists of 14 residues. The CDR3 loop is CASSDSRGRCEQYF. CDR3 coding DNA: TGCGCCAGCAGTGACTCGCGGGGCCGCTGCGAGCAGTACTTC.

This clone is termed medium-sized. This chain links TRBV27 with TRBJ2-2; possible D gene TRBD1, 6 bases. The CDR3 runs 16 residues. CDR1 MNHEY and CDR2 SMNVEV come from the germline V gene (reference sequence). V dropped 1 base and J dropped 4 bases, with 13 bases sitting between them. CDR3 in amino acids: CASSLLTGTGTGELFF. In DNA form, the CDR3 reads TGTGCCAGCAGTTTATTAACAGGGACGGGCACCGGGGAGCTGTTTTTT.

V and J are TRBV28 and TRBJ1-2, with a weak D call TRBD1 (5 bases). CDR1 MDHEN and CDR2 SYDVKM come from the germline V gene. The V end lost 7 bases, the J end lost 6 bases, and 18 bases lay between the germline ends. CDR3 length: 14 residues. CDR3 residues: CASKTDPTDDGYTF. In nucleotides, the CDR3 is TGTGCCAGCAAGACGGACCCGACAGACGATGGCTACACCTTC.

V and J are TRBV7-3 and TRBJ2-7; 11 bases align to TRBD2. Germline V gene lookup returns CDR1 SGHTA and CDR2 FQGTGA. The CDR3 extends over 14 amino acids. V gave up 5 bases and J gave up 7 bases; unmatched junction bases: 7. CDR3 in amino acids: CASSLQRTSGEQYF. CDR3 nucleotide sequence: TGTGCCAGCAGCCTACAACGGACTAGCGGGGAGCAGTACTTC.

The chain employs TRBV29-1 and TRBJ1-1; D ambiguous. From germline, CDR1 is SQVTM and CDR2 ANQGSEA. The CDR3 consists of 15 residues. Trimming removed 4 bases at V and 0 bases at J, with 15 bases between. CDR3: CSVGGFRTVNTEAFF. As DNA, the CDR3 is TGCAGCGTTGGAGGGTTCAGGACGGTGAACACTGAAGCTTTCTTT.

The table lists this clone with a count of one. The V and J genes are TRBV4-2 and TRBJ2-1; TRBD1 might be the D (6 bases). Trimming removed 3 bases from V and 2 bases from J, with 17 bases in between. The length of the CDR3 is 17 residues. Germline V lookup: CDR1 LGHNA, CDR2 YNFKEQ. CDR3 sequence (DNA): TGTGCCAGCAGCCACCAAAAGACAGGTATTACCTACAATGAGCAGTTCTTC. It yields the protein CASSHQKTGITYNEQFF.

This sequence joins TRBV14 and TRBJ1-1, with D maybe TRBD1 (6 bases). Per germline, CDR1 SGHDN and CDR2 FVKESK. The CDR3 spans 14 residues. Trimming cost V 2 bases and J 7 bases, with 14 bases left between them. The DNA of the CDR3 is TGTGCCAGCAGCCAAATGGGGGCGGAGTATGAAGCTTTCTTT. Translating it yields CASSQMGAEYEAFF.